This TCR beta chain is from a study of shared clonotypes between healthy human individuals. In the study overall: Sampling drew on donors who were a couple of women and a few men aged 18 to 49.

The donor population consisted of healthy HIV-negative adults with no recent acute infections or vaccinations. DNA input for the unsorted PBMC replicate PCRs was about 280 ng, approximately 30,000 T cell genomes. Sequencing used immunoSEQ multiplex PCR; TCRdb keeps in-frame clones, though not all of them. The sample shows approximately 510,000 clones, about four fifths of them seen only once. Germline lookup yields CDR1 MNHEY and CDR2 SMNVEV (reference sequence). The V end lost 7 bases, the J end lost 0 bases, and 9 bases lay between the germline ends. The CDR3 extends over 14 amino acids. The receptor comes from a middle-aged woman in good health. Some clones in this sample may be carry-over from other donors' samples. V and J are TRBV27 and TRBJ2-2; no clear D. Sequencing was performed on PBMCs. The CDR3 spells CASKGPSNTGELFF. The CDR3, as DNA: TGTGCCAGCAAAGGACCTTCGAACACCGGGGAGCTGTTTTTT.